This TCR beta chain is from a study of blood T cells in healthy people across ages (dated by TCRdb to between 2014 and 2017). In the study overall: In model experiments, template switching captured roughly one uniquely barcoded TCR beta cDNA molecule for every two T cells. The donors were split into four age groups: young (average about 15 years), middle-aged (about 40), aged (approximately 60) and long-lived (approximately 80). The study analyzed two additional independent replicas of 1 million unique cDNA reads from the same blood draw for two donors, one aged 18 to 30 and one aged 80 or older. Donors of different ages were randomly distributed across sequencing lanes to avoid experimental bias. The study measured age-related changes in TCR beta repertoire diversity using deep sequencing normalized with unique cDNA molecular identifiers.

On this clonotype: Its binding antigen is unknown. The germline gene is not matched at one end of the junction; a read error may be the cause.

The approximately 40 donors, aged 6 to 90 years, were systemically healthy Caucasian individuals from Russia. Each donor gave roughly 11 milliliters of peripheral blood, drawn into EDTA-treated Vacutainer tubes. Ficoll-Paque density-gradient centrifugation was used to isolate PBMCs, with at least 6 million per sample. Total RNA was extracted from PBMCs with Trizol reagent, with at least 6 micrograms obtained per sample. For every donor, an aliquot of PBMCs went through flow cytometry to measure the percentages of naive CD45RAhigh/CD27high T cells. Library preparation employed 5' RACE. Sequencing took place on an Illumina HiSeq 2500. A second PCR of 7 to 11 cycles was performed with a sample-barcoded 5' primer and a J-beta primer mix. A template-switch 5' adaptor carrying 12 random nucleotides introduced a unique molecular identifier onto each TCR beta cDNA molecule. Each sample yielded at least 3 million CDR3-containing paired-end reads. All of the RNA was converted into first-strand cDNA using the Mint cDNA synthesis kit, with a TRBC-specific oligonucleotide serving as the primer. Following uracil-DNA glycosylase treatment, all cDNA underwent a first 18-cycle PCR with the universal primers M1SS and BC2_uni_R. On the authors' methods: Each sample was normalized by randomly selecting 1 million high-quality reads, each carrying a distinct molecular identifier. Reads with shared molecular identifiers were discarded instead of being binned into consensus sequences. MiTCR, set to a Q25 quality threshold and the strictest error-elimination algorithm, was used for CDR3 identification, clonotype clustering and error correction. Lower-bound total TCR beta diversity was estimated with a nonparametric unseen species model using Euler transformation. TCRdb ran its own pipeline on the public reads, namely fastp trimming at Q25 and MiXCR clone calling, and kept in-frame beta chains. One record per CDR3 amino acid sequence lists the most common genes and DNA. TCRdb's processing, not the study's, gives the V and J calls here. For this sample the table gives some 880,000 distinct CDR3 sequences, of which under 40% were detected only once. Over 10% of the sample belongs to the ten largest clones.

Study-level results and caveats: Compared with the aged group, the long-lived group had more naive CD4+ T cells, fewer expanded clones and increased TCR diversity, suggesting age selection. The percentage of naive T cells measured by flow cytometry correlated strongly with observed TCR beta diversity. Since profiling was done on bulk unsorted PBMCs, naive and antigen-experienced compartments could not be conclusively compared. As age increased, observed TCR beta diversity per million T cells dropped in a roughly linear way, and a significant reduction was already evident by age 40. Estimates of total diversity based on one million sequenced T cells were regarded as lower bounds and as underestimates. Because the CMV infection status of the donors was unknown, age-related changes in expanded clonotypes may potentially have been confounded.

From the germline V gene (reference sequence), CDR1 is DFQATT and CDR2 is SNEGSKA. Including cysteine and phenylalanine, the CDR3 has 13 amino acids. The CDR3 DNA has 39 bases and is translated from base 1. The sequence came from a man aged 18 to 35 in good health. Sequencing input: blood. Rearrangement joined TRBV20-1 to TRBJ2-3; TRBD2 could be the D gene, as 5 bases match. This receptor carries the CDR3 CSARILATDTRYF. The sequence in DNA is TGCAGTGCTAGAATCCTAGCCACAGATACGCGGTATTTT.